These 12 T cell receptor beta chains originate from one sample sequenced in a study of T-cell memory formation after mild COVID-19. Using its own MiXCR run on the 5' RACE reads, TCRdb lists one record per CDR3 protein. The data hold some 270,000 distinct CDR3 sequences, with 15% observed a single time. Sequencing used PBMCs or a T cell subset sorted from them (not recorded which). The receptors come from an adult woman who had mild COVID-19 (a few samples of this study predate the infection). Cell type and time point are not known.

This clonotype occurred a few times. This sequence joins TRBV7-6 and TRBJ1-6; D is uncertain. Per the germline V gene, CDR1 is SGHVS and CDR2 is FNYEAQ. The CDR3 covers 15 residues. Between the trimmed V and J ends, which lost 0 bases and 7 bases, there was a span of 10 bases. The CDR3 DNA reads TGTGCCAGCAGCTTAGCCGTTCGTTCAAATTCACCCCTCCACTTT. Protein: CASSLAVRSNSPLHF.

This clonotype was picked up many times. This chain links TRBV6-6 with TRBJ1-1; D uncertain. Germline CDR1 and CDR2: MNHNY and SVGAGI (reference sequence). V lost 5 bases and J lost 5, with 18 bases in between. The CDR3 runs to 15 residues. CDR3 sequence: CASSLSPITGTEAFF. DNA for the CDR3: TGTGCCAGCAGTCTAAGTCCAATAACCGGGACTGAAGCTTTCTTT.

This clonotype came up a few times. The chain has TRBV24-1 and TRBJ2-1, with unresolved D. CDR1 KGHDR and CDR2 SFDVKD come from the germline V gene. The CDR3 totals 11 residues. Trimming took off 8 bases at V and 6 bases at J, with 7 bases between the two ends. CDR3 protein: CATTKGNEQFF. The CDR3 nucleotides are TGTGCCACCACTAAGGGCAATGAGCAGTTCTTC.

The rearrangement joins TRBV4-1 to TRBJ2-7; 7 bases map to TRBD2. In germline, CDR1 is MGHRA, CDR2 YSYEKL. There are 15 residues in the CDR3. V was pared by 2 bases and J by 6 bases, with 10 bases of the junction left unmatched. The CDR3 here is CASSQPTSVRSEQYF. CDR3 DNA sequence: TGCGCCAGCAGCCAACCCACTAGCGTTAGATCCGAGCAGTACTTC.

This clonotype was counted only a few times. J is TRBJ1-6 and V is TRBV20-1; D not resolved. With 1 base removed from V and 7 bases from J, the gap between germline ends came to 11 bases. The CDR3 totals 14 residues. Germline V CDR1 and CDR2: DFQATT, SNEGSKA (reference sequence). The CDR3 DNA is TGCAGTGCTAGAGGGACCGGGCCCAATTCACCCCTCCACTTT. It encodes CSARGTGPNSPLHF.

This clonotype was detected only a few times. The chain couples TRBV14 to TRBJ1-5, with D unclear. The V gene's germline CDR1 is SGHDN and CDR2 FVKESK. The CDR3 is 15 residues long. Trimming pared 1 base from V and 6 bases from J, leaving 13 bases between. The CDR3 is CASSQGGSVGQPQHF. CDR3 in DNA: TGTGCCAGCAGCCAAGGAGGCTCAGTAGGTCAGCCCCAGCATTTT.

The rearrangement links TRBV3-1 to TRBJ1-2; TRBD1 matches at 10 bases. J was trimmed by 12 bases and V by 4 bases; bases with no gene match: 11. In germline, CDR1 is LGHDT, CDR2 YNNKEL (reference sequence). The CDR3 is made up of 14 amino acids. The CDR3 region has the DNA TGTGCCAGCAGCCCTGCCGGGGGGACAGGGGACAACACCTTC. Translated, it gives CASSPAGGTGDNTF.

V is TRBV5-1 and J is TRBJ2-1, with TRBD2 matching over 8 bases. Germline CDR1 reads SGHRS; CDR2 reads YFSETQ. V trimming: 0 bases; J trimming: 2 bases; junction bases outside the gene matches: 1. This CDR3 comprises 15 residues. The CDR3 sequence: CASSLDSGTYNEQFF. For the CDR3, the DNA is TGCGCCAGCAGCTTGGATAGCGGGACCTACAATGAGCAGTTCTTC. Full variable domain (missing parts from reference TRBV5-1 and TRBJ2-1): KAGVTQTPRYLIKTRGQQVTLSCSPISGHRSVSWYQQTPGQGLQFLFEYFSETQRNKGNFPGRFSGRQFSNSRSEMNVSTLELGDSALYLCASSLDSGTYNEQFFGPGTRLTVL.

DNA of the CDR3: TGCGCCAGCAGTCGGATAGGCGGGGGGGTTACAGATACGCAGTATTTT. As protein: CASSRIGGGVTDTQYF. The rearrangement uses TRBV4-1 and TRBJ2-3; 9 nucleotides match TRBD2. There are 16 residues in the CDR3. Germline V gene lookup returns CDR1 MGHRA and CDR2 YSYEKL. V shed 6 bases, J shed 3 bases, and the junction held 10 bases outside the gene matches.

The table lists this clonotype with a few counts. The chain joins TRBV14 to TRBJ2-1; D might be TRBD2 (5 bases). Trimming removed 2 bases at V and 0 bases at J, with 8 bases between. Germline-derived CDR1 and CDR2 are SGHDN and FVKESK. The CDR3 spans 15 residues. This chain's CDR3 is CASSQTRSSYNEQFF. DNA of the CDR3: TGTGCCAGCAGCCAAACTAGAAGCTCCTACAATGAGCAGTTCTTC.

This rearrangement joins TRBV20-1 to TRBJ1-6; D gene uncertain. The germline V and J ends were trimmed by 3 bases and 0 bases, with 9 bases remaining between them. Germline V gene sequence: CDR1 DFQATT, CDR2 SNEGSKA (reference sequence). The CDR3 consists of 15 residues. CDR3 sequence reads: CSARREGSYNSPLHF. CDR3 in DNA: TGCAGTGCTAGGAGGGAGGGCTCCTATAATTCACCCCTCCACTTT.

V usage is TRBV6-5 and J usage is TRBJ2-3; D is uncertain. The length of the CDR3 is 16 residues. The germline V and J ends were trimmed by 2 bases and 1 base, with 13 bases remaining between them. The V gene's germline CDR1 is MNHEY and CDR2 SVGAGI. The CDR3 bases are TGTGCCAGCAGTTACATGTCTCATCCCGGCACAGATACGCAGTATTTT. Translated, it gives CASSYMSHPGTDTQYF.